Listed below are T cell receptor beta chains from one sample, sequenced in a study of OX40 agonist ivuxolimab in advanced cancers. The data were produced by immunoSEQ multiplex PCR, yet TCRdb's version contains in-frame clones alone and is incomplete. The sample yields roughly 89,000 clones, around 90% seen once. The sample consisted of CD4+ or CD8+ T cells sorted from blood, taken in a trial of the OX40 agonist ivuxolimab. The receptors shown here come from an adult with an advanced solid tumor such as melanoma, head and neck, liver or kidney cancer. Each CDR3 is given with its conserved first and last residue. D genes are given only for firm matches. Not all rows give a size; the values are once, few, many and, for expanded clones, a class.

TRBJ2-5 TRBV25-1 . . TGTGCCAGCAGCCAGGACACAGGGTTCCAAGAGACCCAGTACTTC CASSQDTGFQETQYF
TRBJ2-7 TRBV25-1 TRBD2 . TGTGCCAGCAGGGGGACTAGCGTATACGAGCAGTACTTC CASRGTSVYEQYF
TRBJ2-6 TRBV4-3 . once TGCGCCAGCAGCCAAGGCCGGACAGGGGCCAACGTCCTGACTTTC CASSQGRTGANVLTF
TRBJ2-1 TRBV2 . . TGTGCCAGCAACCCCGGGACCATAGTGGGTGAGCAGTTCTTC CASNPGTIVGEQFF
TRBJ2-7 TRBV5-6 TRBD1 . TGTGCCAGCAGCTTTGGGGACAGGGGGCTCTACGAGCAGTACTTC CASSFGDRGLYEQYF
TRBJ2-3 TRBV18 . once TGTGCCAGCTCACTGGGGACACTTAGCACAGATACGCAGTATTTT CASSLGTLSTDTQYF
TRBJ2-5 TRBV28 TRBD1 . TGTGCCAGCAGTGAGGGACAGCAAGAGACCCAGTACTTC CASSEGQQETQYF
TRBJ2-5 TRBV11-1 . . TGTGCCAGCAGCCAAGGACTTTCGGAGACCCAGTACTTC CASSQGLSETQYF
TRBJ2-3 TRBV7-2 TRBD2 . TGTGCCAGCAGCTTTCGTACTAGCGCCACAGATACGCAGTATTTT CASSFRTSATDTQYF
TRBJ2-7 TRBV2 TRBD2 . TGTGCCAGCAGGTTTAGCGGGACCTCCTACGAGCAGTACTTC CASRFSGTSYEQYF
TRBJ1-2 TRBV5-5 . . TGTGCCAGCAGCTTGAGTCCGGGGGCCATAATCTATGGCTACACCTTC CASSLSPGAIIYGYTF
TRBJ2-1 TRBV9 . . TGTGCCAGCAGCGTAGGCGGCGGGTCGTACAATGAGCAGTTCTTC CASSVGGGSYNEQFF
TRBJ2-5 TRBV10-1 . . TGCGCCACAAACCCCCCTAGCTCGATCTTGCTACGAGAGACCCAGTACTTC CATNPPSSILLRETQYF
TRBJ2-1 TRBV2 . few TGTGCCAGCAGTGATCTCACTAGCATAAGGTATGAGCAGTTCTTC CASSDLTSIRYEQFF
TRBJ1-2 TRBV10-3 . . TGTGCCATCAGTGAGTCGTCGGTAGGCTATGGCTACACCTTC CAISESSVGYGYTF
TRBJ2-6 TRBV11-1 . . TGTGCCAGCAGCGTCCTTCGGAGGGGCTCTGGGGCCAACGTCCTGACTTTC CASSVLRRGSGANVLTF
TRBJ2-1 TRBV7-8 TRBD2 . TGTGCCAGCAGCCAGAGGTTGGCGGGAGGGGTCTCCTACAATGAGCAGTTCTTC CASSQRLAGGVSYNEQFF
TRBJ2-7 TRBV6-4 TRBD2 . TGTGCCAGCAGCGGGACTACTTCCTACGAGCAGTACTTC CASSGTTSYEQYF